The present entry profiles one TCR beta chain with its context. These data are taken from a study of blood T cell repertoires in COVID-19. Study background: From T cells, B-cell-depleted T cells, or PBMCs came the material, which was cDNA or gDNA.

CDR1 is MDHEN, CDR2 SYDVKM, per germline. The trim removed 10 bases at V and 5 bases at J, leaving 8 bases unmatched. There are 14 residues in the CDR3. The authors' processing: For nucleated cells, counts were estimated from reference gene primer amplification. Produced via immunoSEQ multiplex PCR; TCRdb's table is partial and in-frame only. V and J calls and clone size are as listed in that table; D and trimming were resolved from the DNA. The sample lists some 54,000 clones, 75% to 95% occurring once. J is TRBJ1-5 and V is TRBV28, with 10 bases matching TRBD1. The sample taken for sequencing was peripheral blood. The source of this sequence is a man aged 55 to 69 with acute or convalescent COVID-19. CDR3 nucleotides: TGTGCCATCGCCTTGACAGGGGGCTATCAGCCCCAGCATTTT. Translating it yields CAIALTGGYQPQHF.